The sequence of this TCR beta chain was determined in a study of blood T cell repertoires in COVID-19. Profiled with immunoSEQ multiplex PCR; TCRdb holds only in-frame clones, not every one. This sample has more than 300,000 clones, with 85% to 90% found just once. The CDR3 is 15 residues long. Between the trimmed V and J ends, which lost 2 bases and 5 bases, there was a span of 13 bases. From germline, CDR1 is KGHDR and CDR2 SFDVKD. Sequenced: PBMCs or T cells enriched from blood (not recorded which). The chain employs TRBV24-1 and TRBJ2-3; D perhaps matches TRBD2 (6 bases). This TCR was sampled from a young woman who had recovered from COVID-19. CDR3 coding DNA: TGTGCCACCAGTGATTCGGGGGTGGGGAGAGATACGCAGTATTTT. Amino acids: CATSDSGVGRDTQYF.